These T cell receptor beta chains were read from a single sample in a study of cytomegalovirus exposure and HLA in healthy donors. Clones were sequenced by immunoSEQ multiplex PCR, and TCRdb holds only the in-frame ones, with some missing. The sample includes 110,000 to 150,000 clones, 73% of them seen just once. Input material: PBMCs. The receptors shown here come from a middle-aged woman in good health and CMV-seronegative. Both conserved end residues are part of each CDR3. Fields, in order: J gene, clone size, V gene, D gene, CDR3 DNA, CDR3 protein. D genes are given only for firm matches. Size is omitted from some rows. Given values are once, few, many or a class for expanded clones.

j_call: TRBJ2-5
clone_size: NA
v_call: TRBV11-3
d_call: NA
cdr3_nt: TGTGCCAGCTCAAGCAATGGCGGCCAAGAGACCCAGTACTTC
cdr3_aa: CASSSNGGQETQYF

j_call: TRBJ1-4
clone_size: NA
v_call: TRBV7-2
d_call: NA
cdr3_nt: TGTGCCAGCAGCTTACAGGGGAATGAAAAACTGTTTTTT
cdr3_aa: CASSLQGNEKLFF

j_call: TRBJ1-3
clone_size: NA
v_call: TRBV6-1
d_call: NA
cdr3_nt: TGTGCCAGCAGTGAGGGCAGAGACTCTGGAAACACCATATATTTT
cdr3_aa: CASSEGRDSGNTIYF

j_call: TRBJ1-6
clone_size: NA
v_call: TRBV7-9
d_call: TRBD1
cdr3_nt: TGTGCCAGCAGCCGAGGGACAGGGCATTCACCCCTCCACTTT
cdr3_aa: CASSRGTGHSPLHF

j_call: TRBJ1-3
clone_size: NA
v_call: TRBV7-6
d_call: NA
cdr3_nt: TGTGCCAGCAGCTTAGAGGCGCGTCTAGCCCGAAACACCATATATTTT
cdr3_aa: CASSLEARLARNTIYF

j_call: TRBJ1-6
clone_size: NA
v_call: TRBV5-4
d_call: NA
cdr3_nt: TGTGCCAGCAGCTCGGGGACATTATCGGGAGGTTCACCCCTCCACTTT
cdr3_aa: CASSSGTLSGGSPLHF

j_call: TRBJ1-6
clone_size: once
v_call: TRBV7-2
d_call: TRBD1
cdr3_nt: TGTGCCAGCAGCTATAGGGACAGACGGAATTCACCCCTCCACTTT
cdr3_aa: CASSYRDRRNSPLHF

j_call: TRBJ1-4
clone_size: few
v_call: TRBV6-1
d_call: NA
cdr3_nt: TGTGCCAGCACCAGTAAAGCAACTAATGAAAAACTGTTTTTT
cdr3_aa: CASTSKATNEKLFF

j_call: TRBJ2-2
clone_size: NA
v_call: TRBV7-2
d_call: NA
cdr3_nt: TGTGCCAGCAGCTCCACAGGGATCGCGAACACCGGGGAGCTGTTTTTT
cdr3_aa: CASSSTGIANTGELFF

j_call: TRBJ1-4
clone_size: NA
v_call: TRBV6-1
d_call: NA
cdr3_nt: TGTGCCAGCAGTGAAACCGGGGGGCAAAAACTGTTTTTT
cdr3_aa: CASSETGGQKLFF

j_call: TRBJ2-7
clone_size: NA
v_call: TRBV19
d_call: NA
cdr3_nt: TGTGCCAGTAGTATGGAGGGGTCCTTCTCCTACGAGCAGTACTTC
cdr3_aa: CASSMEGSFSYEQYF

j_call: TRBJ1-4
clone_size: few
v_call: TRBV5-5
d_call: NA
cdr3_nt: TGTGCCAGCAGCTTGATACAGGCAACTAATGAAAAACTGTTTTTT
cdr3_aa: CASSLIQATNEKLFF

j_call: TRBJ1-5
clone_size: NA
v_call: TRBV2
d_call: NA
cdr3_nt: TGTGCCAGCGCGAAGTCGGGGAATCAGCCCCAGCATTTT
cdr3_aa: CASAKSGNQPQHF

j_call: TRBJ2-1
clone_size: once
v_call: TRBV9
d_call: TRBD2
cdr3_nt: TGTGCCAGCAGCGTAGGTCGGGGGGCCTACAATGAGCAGTTCTTC
cdr3_aa: CASSVGRGAYNEQFF

j_call: TRBJ2-1
clone_size: NA
v_call: TRBV5-1
d_call: TRBD2
cdr3_nt: TGCGCCAGCAGCTTGGTTTCTTTATCAGCGGGGGGGCTCTTAGATGAGCAGTTCTTC
cdr3_aa: CASSLVSLSAGGLLDEQFF

j_call: TRBJ2-2
clone_size: once
v_call: TRBV15
d_call: TRBD2
cdr3_nt: TGTGCCACCAGCAGGACTAGCGGGGGGTTCAGGGGGGAGCTGTTTTTT
cdr3_aa: CATSRTSGGFRGELFF

j_call: TRBJ1-2
clone_size: NA
v_call: TRBV7-9
d_call: TRBD1
cdr3_nt: TGTGCCAGCAGCTTACCCCAAGGGGGGGACAGGGATGGCTACACCTTC
cdr3_aa: CASSLPQGGDRDGYTF

j_call: TRBJ2-2
clone_size: NA
v_call: TRBV6-1
d_call: NA
cdr3_nt: TGTGCCAGCAGTGAAGCGCTGGGACAACTCAACACCGGGGAGCTGTTTTTT
cdr3_aa: CASSEALGQLNTGELFF

j_call: TRBJ2-3
clone_size: NA
v_call: TRBV6-1
d_call: NA
cdr3_nt: TGTGCCAGCAGTTCGGACAGACCCACAGATACGCAGTATTTT
cdr3_aa: CASSSDRPTDTQYF

j_call: TRBJ2-3
clone_size: NA
v_call: TRBV4-3
d_call: TRBD2
cdr3_nt: TGCGCCAGCAGCCAAGGATTGCCTAGCGGGGGTTTCACAGATACGCAGTATTTT
cdr3_aa: CASSQGLPSGGFTDTQYF

j_call: TRBJ2-1
clone_size: NA
v_call: TRBV21-1
d_call: NA
cdr3_nt: TGTGCCAGCAATGACAGGGGGCCGGGCTACAATGAGCAGTTCTTC
cdr3_aa: CASNDRGPGYNEQFF

j_call: TRBJ1-2
clone_size: NA
v_call: TRBV28
d_call: TRBD1
cdr3_nt: TGTGCCAGCAGCCCACGGCCGGGACAGGGTAACTATGGCTACACCTTC
cdr3_aa: CASSPRPGQGNYGYTF

j_call: TRBJ2-5
clone_size: NA
v_call: TRBV5-4
d_call: TRBD2
cdr3_nt: TGTGCCAGCAGCTTAGCGGGGGGGCCTCGGGAGACCCAGTACTTC
cdr3_aa: CASSLAGGPRETQYF

j_call: TRBJ2-1
clone_size: few
v_call: TRBV7-6
d_call: TRBD2
cdr3_nt: TGTGCCAGCAGCTTAGACCTGAGCGGGGTATGGGGCAATGAGCAGTTCTTC
cdr3_aa: CASSLDLSGVWGNEQFF

j_call: TRBJ1-2
clone_size: NA
v_call: TRBV6-5
d_call: TRBD1
cdr3_nt: TGTGCCAGCAGTTACCAGGGGGGCTGGGACTATGGCTACACCTTC
cdr3_aa: CASSYQGGWDYGYTF

j_call: TRBJ2-5
clone_size: once
v_call: TRBV5-1
d_call: NA
cdr3_nt: TGCGCCAGCAGCCCGGGGGTAGAACAAGAGACCCAGTACTTC
cdr3_aa: CASSPGVEQETQYF

j_call: TRBJ1-6
clone_size: NA
v_call: TRBV27
d_call: NA
cdr3_nt: TGTGCCAGCAGCAGAAACAGGGCCTACTATAATTCACCCCTCCACTTT
cdr3_aa: CASSRNRAYYNSPLHF

j_call: TRBJ1-6
clone_size: NA
v_call: TRBV9
d_call: NA
cdr3_nt: TGTGCCAGCAGCGTAGGGCAGGGATATTCACCCCTCCACTTT
cdr3_aa: CASSVGQGYSPLHF

j_call: TRBJ1-4
clone_size: few
v_call: TRBV19
d_call: NA
cdr3_nt: TGTGCCAGTAGTCCGGACATCGAAAAACTGTTTTTT
cdr3_aa: CASSPDIEKLFF

j_call: TRBJ1-6
clone_size: NA
v_call: TRBV6-5
d_call: NA
cdr3_nt: TGTGCCAGCAGTTACTCGGAGAATTCACCCCTCCACTTT
cdr3_aa: CASSYSENSPLHF

j_call: TRBJ1-1
clone_size: NA
v_call: TRBV9
d_call: NA
cdr3_nt: TGTGCCAGCAGCTCAACCCCTGGGGGGGTCGGTCCTTCTTTCTTT
cdr3_aa: CASSSTPGGVGPSFF

j_call: TRBJ1-2
clone_size: few
v_call: TRBV9
d_call: TRBD1
cdr3_nt: TGTGCCAGCAGCACTACAGGACAGGGGAGGCTCTATGGCTACACCTTC
cdr3_aa: CASSTTGQGRLYGYTF

j_call: TRBJ1-2
clone_size: NA
v_call: TRBV27
d_call: NA
cdr3_nt: TGTGCCAGCAGTTTATCGATTAGGGAGATCTATGGCTACACCTTC
cdr3_aa: CASSLSIREIYGYTF

j_call: TRBJ2-3
clone_size: NA
v_call: TRBV4-3
d_call: NA
cdr3_nt: TGCGCCAGCAGCCAAGAGCGTACCGGGGGCACAGATACGCAGTATTTT
cdr3_aa: CASSQERTGGTDTQYF

j_call: TRBJ1-2
clone_size: NA
v_call: TRBV6-1
d_call: TRBD1
cdr3_nt: TGTGCCAGCAGGGGGACAGGCTTTGGCTACACCTTC
cdr3_aa: CASRGTGFGYTF

j_call: TRBJ2-1
clone_size: NA
v_call: TRBV5-1
d_call: TRBD2
cdr3_nt: TGCGCCAGCAGCTTGGTTGGCAGCGGGGGGCTTGTTTCCTCGAGCGAGCAGTTCTTC
cdr3_aa: CASSLVGSGGLVSSSEQFF

j_call: TRBJ1-1
clone_size: NA
v_call: TRBV13
d_call: NA
cdr3_nt: TGTGCCAGCTCCCAGGGGTCTTGGACTGAAGCTTTCTTT
cdr3_aa: CASSQGSWTEAFF

j_call: TRBJ2-1
clone_size: NA
v_call: TRBV5-4
d_call: TRBD1
cdr3_nt: TGTGCCAGCAGCTTGGAGACAGGGAACGAGCAGTTCTTC
cdr3_aa: CASSLETGNEQFF

j_call: TRBJ2-1
clone_size: NA
v_call: TRBV7-6
d_call: TRBD2
cdr3_nt: TGTGCCAGCAGCCTCGACACGGGGGGTTACTCCTACAATGAGCAGTTCTTC
cdr3_aa: CASSLDTGGYSYNEQFF

j_call: TRBJ2-3
clone_size: few
v_call: TRBV9
d_call: NA
cdr3_nt: TGTGCCAGCAGCTTTACCGAGGCCTCTAGGACAGATACGCAGTATTTT
cdr3_aa: CASSFTEASRTDTQYF

j_call: TRBJ1-2
clone_size: NA
v_call: TRBV7-3
d_call: NA
cdr3_nt: TGTGCCAGCAGCTTAACAGCCCCTGGCTATGGCTACACCTTC
cdr3_aa: CASSLTAPGYGYTF

j_call: TRBJ2-3
clone_size: NA
v_call: TRBV7-9
d_call: NA
cdr3_nt: TGTGCCAGCAGCTTAGGAATGGGGGCAACAGATACGCAGTATTTT
cdr3_aa: CASSLGMGATDTQYF

j_call: TRBJ2-3
clone_size: NA
v_call: TRBV7-9
d_call: TRBD2
cdr3_nt: TGTGCCAGCAGCTTTAGCGGGGGGGCGGAAGATACGCAGTATTTT
cdr3_aa: CASSFSGGAEDTQYF

j_call: TRBJ1-5
clone_size: NA
v_call: TRBV12-5
d_call: TRBD1
cdr3_nt: TGTGCTAGTGGTTTGGGCGACAGGGAGAATCAGCCCCAGCATTTT
cdr3_aa: CASGLGDRENQPQHF

j_call: TRBJ2-7
clone_size: NA
v_call: TRBV10-3
d_call: NA
cdr3_nt: TGTGCCATCAGCACGGAGGTATTAGGAGCCGAGCAGTACTTC
cdr3_aa: CAISTEVLGAEQYF

j_call: TRBJ2-6
clone_size: NA
v_call: TRBV15
d_call: NA
cdr3_nt: TGTGCCACCAGCAGGACAGTCCTGAGCTCTGGGGCCAACGTCCTGACTTTC
cdr3_aa: CATSRTVLSSGANVLTF

j_call: TRBJ1-2
clone_size: NA
v_call: TRBV6-5
d_call: NA
cdr3_nt: TGTGCCAGCAGTTACTCTGGAGAACTCTATGGCTACACCTTC
cdr3_aa: CASSYSGELYGYTF

j_call: TRBJ2-3
clone_size: NA
v_call: TRBV2
d_call: TRBD2
cdr3_nt: TGTGCCAGTCTACTAGCGGGGCACACAGATACGCAGTATTTT
cdr3_aa: CASLLAGHTDTQYF

j_call: TRBJ1-2
clone_size: once
v_call: TRBV4-1
d_call: NA
cdr3_nt: TGCGCCAGCAGCCAAGTTACAGGGAGTAACTATGGCTACACCTTC
cdr3_aa: CASSQVTGSNYGYTF

j_call: TRBJ1-2
clone_size: NA
v_call: TRBV9
d_call: TRBD1
cdr3_nt: TGTGCCAGCAGCGTAGGGACAGGGCTTTATCTTGATGGCTACACCTTC
cdr3_aa: CASSVGTGLYLDGYTF

j_call: TRBJ1-5
clone_size: once
v_call: TRBV27
d_call: NA
cdr3_nt: TGTGCCAGCAGTTTCTCTGTGGTGGTAAGAACATATCATAGCAATCAGCCCCAGCATTTT
cdr3_aa: CASSFSVVVRTYHSNQPQHF

j_call: TRBJ1-1
clone_size: few
v_call: TRBV29-1
d_call: TRBD1
cdr3_nt: TGCAGCGTTGCGACCAGGGGGGACGGTGAAGCTTTCTTT
cdr3_aa: CSVATRGDGEAFF

j_call: TRBJ1-5
clone_size: NA
v_call: TRBV27
d_call: NA
cdr3_nt: TGTGCCAGCAGTTTTGGCCCCGAGGGTAGGGCCCAGCATTTT
cdr3_aa: CASSFGPEGRAQHF

j_call: TRBJ1-6
clone_size: NA
v_call: TRBV7-2
d_call: TRBD1
cdr3_nt: TGTGCCAGCAGCTTACGTGGGACAGGGGGTTCACCCCTCCACTTT
cdr3_aa: CASSLRGTGGSPLHF

j_call: TRBJ2-2
clone_size: NA
v_call: TRBV5-4
d_call: TRBD1
cdr3_nt: TGTGCCAGCAGCTCCCGACAGGGGGGCGGGGAGCTGTTTTTT
cdr3_aa: CASSSRQGGGELFF